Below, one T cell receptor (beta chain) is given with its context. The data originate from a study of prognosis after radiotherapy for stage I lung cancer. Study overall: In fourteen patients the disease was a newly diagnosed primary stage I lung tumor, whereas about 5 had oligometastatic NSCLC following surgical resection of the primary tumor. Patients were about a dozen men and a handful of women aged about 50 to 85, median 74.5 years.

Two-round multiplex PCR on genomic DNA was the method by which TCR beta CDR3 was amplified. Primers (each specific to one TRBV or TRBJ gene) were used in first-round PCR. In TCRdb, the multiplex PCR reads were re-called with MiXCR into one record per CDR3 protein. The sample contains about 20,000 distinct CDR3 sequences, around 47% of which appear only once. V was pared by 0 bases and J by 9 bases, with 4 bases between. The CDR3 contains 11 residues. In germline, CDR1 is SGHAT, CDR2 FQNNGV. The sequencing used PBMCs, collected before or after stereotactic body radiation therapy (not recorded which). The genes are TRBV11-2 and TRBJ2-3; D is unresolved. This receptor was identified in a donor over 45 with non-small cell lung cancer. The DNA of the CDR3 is TGTGCCAGCAGCTTAGATCGGACGCAGTATTTT. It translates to CASSLDRTQYF.